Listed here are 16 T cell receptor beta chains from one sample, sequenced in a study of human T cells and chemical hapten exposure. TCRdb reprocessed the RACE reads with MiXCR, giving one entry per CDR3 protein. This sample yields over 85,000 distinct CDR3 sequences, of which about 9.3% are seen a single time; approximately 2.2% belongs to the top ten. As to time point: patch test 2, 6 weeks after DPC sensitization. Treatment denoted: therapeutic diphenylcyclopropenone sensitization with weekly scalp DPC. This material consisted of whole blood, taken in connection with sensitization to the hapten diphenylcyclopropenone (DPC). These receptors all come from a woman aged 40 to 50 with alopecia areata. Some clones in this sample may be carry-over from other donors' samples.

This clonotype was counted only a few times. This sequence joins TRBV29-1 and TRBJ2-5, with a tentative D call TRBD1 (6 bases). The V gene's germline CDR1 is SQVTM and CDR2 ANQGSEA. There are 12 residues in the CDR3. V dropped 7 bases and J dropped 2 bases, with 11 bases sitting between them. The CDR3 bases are TGCAGCGCGGACAGCCTTCAAGAGACCCAGTACTTC. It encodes CSADSLQETQYF.

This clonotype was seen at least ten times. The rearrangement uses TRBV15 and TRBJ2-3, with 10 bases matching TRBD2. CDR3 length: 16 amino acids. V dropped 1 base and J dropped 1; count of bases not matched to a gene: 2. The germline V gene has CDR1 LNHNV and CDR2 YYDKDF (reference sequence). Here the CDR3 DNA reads TGTGCCACCAGCAGAGGGACTAGCGGCCGCACAGATACGCAGTATTTT. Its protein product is CATSRGTSGRTDTQYF. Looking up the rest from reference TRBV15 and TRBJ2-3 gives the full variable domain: DAMVIQNPRYQVTQFGKPVTLSCSQTLNHNVMYWYQQKSSQAPKLLFHYYDKDFNNEADTPDNFQSRRPNTSFCFLDIRSPGLGDTAMYLCATSRGTSGRTDTQYFGPGTRLTVL.

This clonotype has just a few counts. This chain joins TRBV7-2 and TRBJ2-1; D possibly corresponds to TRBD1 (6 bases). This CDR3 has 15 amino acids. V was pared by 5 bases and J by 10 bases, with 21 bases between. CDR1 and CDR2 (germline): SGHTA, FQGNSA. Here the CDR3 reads CASSPRRTVGQEQFF. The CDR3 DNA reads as TGTGCCAGCAGCCCCCGAAGGACAGTGGGCCAAGAGCAGTTCTTC.

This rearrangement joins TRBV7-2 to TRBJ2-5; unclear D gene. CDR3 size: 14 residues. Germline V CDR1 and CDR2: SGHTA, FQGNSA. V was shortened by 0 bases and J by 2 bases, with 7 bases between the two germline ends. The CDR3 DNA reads TGTGCCAGCAGCTTAGCGTCTCGGCAAGAGACCCAGTACTTC. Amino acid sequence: CASSLASRQETQYF.

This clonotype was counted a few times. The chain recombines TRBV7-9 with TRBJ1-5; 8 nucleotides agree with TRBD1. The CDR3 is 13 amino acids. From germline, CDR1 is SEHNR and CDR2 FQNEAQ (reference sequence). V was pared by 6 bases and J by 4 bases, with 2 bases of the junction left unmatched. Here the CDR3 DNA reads TGTGCCAGCAGTCGGACAGGGAATCAGCCCCAGCATTTT. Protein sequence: CASSRTGNQPQHF.

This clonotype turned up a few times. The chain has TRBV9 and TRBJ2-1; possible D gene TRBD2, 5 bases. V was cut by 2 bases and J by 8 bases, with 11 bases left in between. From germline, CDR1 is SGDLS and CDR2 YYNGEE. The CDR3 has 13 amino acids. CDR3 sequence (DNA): TGTGCCAGCAGCGTGGCCCTAGCCGATGAGCAGTTCTTC. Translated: CASSVALADEQFF.

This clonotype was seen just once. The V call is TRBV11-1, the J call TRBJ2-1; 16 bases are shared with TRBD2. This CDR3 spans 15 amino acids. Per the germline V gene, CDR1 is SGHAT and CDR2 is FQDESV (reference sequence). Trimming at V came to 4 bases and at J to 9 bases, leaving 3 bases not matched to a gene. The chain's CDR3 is CASSSGLAGGGEQFF. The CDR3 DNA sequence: TGTGCCAGCAGCTCGGGACTAGCGGGAGGGGGTGAGCAGTTCTTC.

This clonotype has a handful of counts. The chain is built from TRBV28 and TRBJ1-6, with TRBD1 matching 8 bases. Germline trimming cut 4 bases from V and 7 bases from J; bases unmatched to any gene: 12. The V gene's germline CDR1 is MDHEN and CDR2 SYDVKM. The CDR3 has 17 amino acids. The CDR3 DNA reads TGTGCCAGCAGTTCTCAATACGGACAGGGAGCCAATTCACCCCTCCACTTT. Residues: CASSSQYGQGANSPLHF.

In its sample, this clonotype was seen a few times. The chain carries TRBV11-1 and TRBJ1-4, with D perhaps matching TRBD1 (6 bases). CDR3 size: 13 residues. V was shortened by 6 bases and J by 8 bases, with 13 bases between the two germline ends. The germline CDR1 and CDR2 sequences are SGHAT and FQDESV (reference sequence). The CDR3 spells CASSPGAAEKLFF. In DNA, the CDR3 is TGTGCCAGCAGTCCAGGGGCCGCGGAAAAACTGTTTTTT.

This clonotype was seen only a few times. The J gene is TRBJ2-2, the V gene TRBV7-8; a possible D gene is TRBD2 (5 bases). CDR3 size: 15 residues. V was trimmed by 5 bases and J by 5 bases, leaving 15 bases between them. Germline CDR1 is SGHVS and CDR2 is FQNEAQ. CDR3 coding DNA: TGTGCCAGCAGCAAAGCCGTTTCGGGGACCGGGGAGCTGTTTTTT. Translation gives CASSKAVSGTGELFF.

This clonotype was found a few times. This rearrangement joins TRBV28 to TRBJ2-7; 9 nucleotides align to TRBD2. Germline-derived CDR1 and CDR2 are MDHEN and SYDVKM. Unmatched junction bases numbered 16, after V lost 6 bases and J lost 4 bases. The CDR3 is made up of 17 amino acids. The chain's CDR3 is CASSRFPRSGRLYEQYF. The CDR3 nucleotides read TGTGCCAGCAGCCGATTCCCAAGGAGCGGGAGGCTATACGAGCAGTACTTC.

The CDR3 region has the DNA TGTGCCAGCAGCTTACCGAACTTGAACACCGGGGAGCTGTTTTTT. Amino acids: CASSLPNLNTGELFF. This chain joins TRBV7-2 and TRBJ2-2; D unresolved. The germline gives CDR1 SGHTA, CDR2 FQGNSA. V lost 2 bases to trimming and J lost 1 base, with 8 bases between them. This CDR3 has 15 amino acids.

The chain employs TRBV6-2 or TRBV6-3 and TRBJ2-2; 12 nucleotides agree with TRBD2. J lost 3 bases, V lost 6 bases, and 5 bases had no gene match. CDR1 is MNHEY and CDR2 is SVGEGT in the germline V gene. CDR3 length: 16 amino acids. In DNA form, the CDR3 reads TGTGCCAGCAGACCCCGACTAGCGGGAGACACCGGGGAGCTGTTTTTT. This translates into CASRPRLAGDTGELFF.

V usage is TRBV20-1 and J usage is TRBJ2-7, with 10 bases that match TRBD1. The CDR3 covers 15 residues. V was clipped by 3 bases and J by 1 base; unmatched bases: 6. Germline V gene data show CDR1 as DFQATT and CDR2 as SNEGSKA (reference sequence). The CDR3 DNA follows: TGCAGTGCTAGTGACGGGACAGGGGTTTCCTACGAGCAGTACTTC. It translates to CSASDGTGVSYEQYF.

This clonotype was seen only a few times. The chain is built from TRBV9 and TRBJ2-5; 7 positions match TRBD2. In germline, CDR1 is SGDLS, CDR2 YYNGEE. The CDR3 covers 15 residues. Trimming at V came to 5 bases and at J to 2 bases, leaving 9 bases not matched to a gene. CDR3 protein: CASSWEASGQETQYF. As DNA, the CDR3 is TGTGCCAGCAGTTGGGAGGCTAGCGGTCAAGAGACCCAGTACTTC.

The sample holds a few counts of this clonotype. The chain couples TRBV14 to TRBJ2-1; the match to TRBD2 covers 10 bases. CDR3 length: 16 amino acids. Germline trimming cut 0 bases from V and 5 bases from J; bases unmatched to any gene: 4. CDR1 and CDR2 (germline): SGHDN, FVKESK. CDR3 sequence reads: CASSQDIAGGNNEQFF. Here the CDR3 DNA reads TGTGCCAGCAGCCAAGATATAGCGGGAGGTAACAATGAGCAGTTCTTC.